These T cell receptor beta chains were read from a single sample in a study of Graves' ophthalmopathy and Graves' hyperthyroidism. One entry per CDR3 protein, called by TCRdb with MiXCR from the multiplex PCR reads. The data show 450,000 to 600,000 distinct CDR3 sequences, 39% seen once. The specimen sequenced was peripheral blood or thyroid tissue (not recorded which). These receptors all stem from an adult man with Graves' hyperthyroidism. The CDR3 runs from the conserved cysteine through the conserved F or W. D genes are given only for firm matches. Some rows have no size entry. The others give once, few or many, or a class for an expanded clone.

V: TRBV7-9
D: TRBD1
J: TRBJ2-7
size: .
DNA: TGTGCCAGTACCCAGGGGACAGGGAGCTACGAGCAGTACTTC
CDR3: CASTQGTGSYEQYF

V: TRBV7-9
D: TRBD1
J: TRBJ2-7
size: .
DNA: TGTGCCAGCAGCCATATGGACAGGGGGGCCTCCTACGAGCAGTACTTC
CDR3: CASSHMDRGASYEQYF

V: TRBV9
D: .
J: TRBJ2-2
size: many
DNA: TGTGCCAGCAGCGAGGACACTAACACCGGGGAGCTGTTTTTT
CDR3: CASSEDTNTGELFF

V: TRBV7-9
D: .
J: TRBJ1-1
size: .
DNA: TGTGCCAGCATGGGGGTTTCTTTTTCGGAAGCTTTCTTT
CDR3: CASMGVSFSEAFF

V: TRBV7-2
D: .
J: TRBJ2-5
size: many
DNA: TGTGCCAGCAGCTTAGGTGCGTCTAGACGCCAAGAGACCCAGTACTTC
CDR3: CASSLGASRRQETQYF

V: TRBV10-2
D: .
J: TRBJ2-5
size: many
DNA: TGCGCCAGCAGTGAGTCCAGGGGAGAGACCCAGTACTTC
CDR3: CASSESRGETQYF

V: TRBV5-1
D: .
J: TRBJ1-1
size: many
DNA: TGCGCCAGCAGCTTGGCCGTCGGGAGAACTGAAGCTTTCTTT
CDR3: CASSLAVGRTEAFF

V: TRBV12-3/TRBV12-4
D: .
J: TRBJ2-5
size: many
DNA: TGTGCCAGCAGGTTGTCAGGGCAGGGGGAGACCCAGTACTTC
CDR3: CASRLSGQGETQYF

V: TRBV11-1
D: TRBD1
J: TRBJ1-2
size: .
DNA: TGTGCCAGCACCCCCCAGGGGGCGAATAACTATGGCTACACCTTC
CDR3: CASTPQGANNYGYTF

V: TRBV6-6
D: .
J: TRBJ1-4
size: .
DNA: TGTGCCAGCAGTGTAGGACGCCACATTCTTAATGAAAAACTGTTTTTT
CDR3: CASSVGRHILNEKLFF

V: TRBV6-4
D: TRBD2
J: TRBJ2-3
size: .
DNA: TGTGCCAGCACCAAGATGACTAGCGGGAGCACAGATACGCAGTATTTT
CDR3: CASTKMTSGSTDTQYF

V: TRBV10-3
D: .
J: TRBJ1-5
size: .
DNA: TGTGCCATCAGTGATCGTCGTGGGGGCCAAGAGACCCAGCATTTT
CDR3: CAISDRRGGQETQHF

V: TRBV24-1
D: .
J: TRBJ2-7
size: .
DNA: TGTGCCACCAGTGACCCCCCGGCCTACGAGCAGTACTTC
CDR3: CATSDPPAYEQYF

V: TRBV12-3/TRBV12-4
D: .
J: TRBJ1-2
size: .
DNA: TGTGCCAGCAGTTTGCTGGGTACAGGCGATGGCTACACCTTC
CDR3: CASSLLGTGDGYTF

V: TRBV9
D: .
J: TRBJ1-4
size: many
DNA: TGTGCCAGCAGCGTGATGGGGGCTGCTGAAAAACTGTTTTTT
CDR3: CASSVMGAAEKLFF

V: TRBV7-2
D: TRBD2
J: TRBJ2-7
size: .
DNA: TGTGCCAGCAGCTTAGAGAGTAAGCGGGGGGTCCCTCCCTACGAGCAGTACTTC
CDR3: CASSLESKRGVPPYEQYF

V: TRBV20-1
D: TRBD1
J: TRBJ1-2
size: many
DNA: TGCAGTGCTAGAGGTAGACAGGGCTGGTATGACTATGGCTACACCTTC
CDR3: CSARGRQGWYDYGYTF

V: TRBV6-5
D: .
J: TRBJ1-1
size: few
DNA: TGTGCCAGCAGTTACAATCAGGGAGGACCTGAAGCTTTCTTT
CDR3: CASSYNQGGPEAFF

V: TRBV6-6
D: .
J: TRBJ1-4
size: many
DNA: TGTGCCAGCAGTTACTCGGCAGCAACTAATGAAAAACTGTTTTTT
CDR3: CASSYSAATNEKLFF

V: TRBV10-3
D: .
J: TRBJ2-5
size: many
DNA: TGTGCCATCAGTGACTACGTCCAAGAGACCCAGTACTTC
CDR3: CAISDYVQETQYF

V: TRBV13
D: TRBD1
J: TRBJ1-1
size: once
DNA: TGTGCCAGCAGCTTCTTGGACGGGACAGGGGGAAACACTGAAGCTTTCTTT
CDR3: CASSFLDGTGGNTEAFF

V: TRBV14
D: .
J: TRBJ2-3
size: .
DNA: TGTGCCAGCAGCGAGGGGGGGGACCCAGATACGCAGTATTTT
CDR3: CASSEGGDPDTQYF

V: TRBV29-1
D: .
J: TRBJ1-6
size: many
DNA: TGCAGCGTTCGGGGTTATAATTCACCCCTCCACTTT
CDR3: CSVRGYNSPLHF

V: TRBV15
D: TRBD1
J: TRBJ1-5
size: .
DNA: TGTGCCACCAGCAGAGATAGGGCAGGGGGCGCACGACAGCCCCAGCATTTT
CDR3: CATSRDRAGGARQPQHF

V: TRBV7-9
D: TRBD1
J: TRBJ1-4
size: many
DNA: TGTGCCAGCAGCCCCCTCGCAGGGGGAGGTGAAAAACTGTTTTTT
CDR3: CASSPLAGGGEKLFF

V: TRBV10-3
D: .
J: TRBJ1-2
size: many
DNA: TGTGCCATCACGGGAGCGGGGGACTATGGCTACACCTTC
CDR3: CAITGAGDYGYTF

V: TRBV6-5
D: .
J: TRBJ1-1
size: .
DNA: TGTGCCAGCAGGAATCAGGGTATGTACACTGAAGCTTTCTTT
CDR3: CASRNQGMYTEAFF

V: TRBV11-2
D: TRBD2
J: TRBJ2-7
size: .
DNA: TGTGCCAGCAGCCCCGGACTAGCGGGGGGGTTTAGCTCCTACGAGCAGTACTTC
CDR3: CASSPGLAGGFSSYEQYF

V: TRBV25-1
D: .
J: TRBJ1-1
size: .
DNA: TGTGCCAGCAGTGAAATGCGGACAAACGCTGAAGCTTTCTTT
CDR3: CASSEMRTNAEAFF

V: TRBV12-3/TRBV12-4
D: TRBD2
J: TRBJ2-2
size: .
DNA: TGTGCCAGCAGTTTGGGGGCTAGCGGGGCCTCGTTTTTT
CDR3: CASSLGASGASFF

V: TRBV7-9
D: .
J: TRBJ1-1
size: many
DNA: TGTGCCAGCAGCTTAGCCGGACATCTTGAAGCTTTCTTT
CDR3: CASSLAGHLEAFF

V: TRBV6-5
D: TRBD1
J: TRBJ1-2
size: many
DNA: TGTGCCAGCAGTAATAGACAGGGGGCGAACTATGGCTACACCTTC
CDR3: CASSNRQGANYGYTF

V: TRBV7-9
D: TRBD1
J: TRBJ1-5
size: many
DNA: TGCGCCAGCAGCCAAGACCCGACAGGGGGCAGCAATCAGCCCCAGCATTTT
CDR3: CASSQDPTGGSNQPQHF

V: TRBV5-1
D: TRBD2
J: TRBJ2-7
size: .
DNA: TGCGCCAGCAGCGCACTAGCGGACATCTCCTACGAGCAGCACTTC
CDR3: CASSALADISYEQHF

V: TRBV7-2
D: TRBD2
J: TRBJ2-3
size: few
DNA: TGTGCCAGCCTAGCGGGGCAAGGTCCAGATACGCAGTATTTT
CDR3: CASLAGQGPDTQYF

V: TRBV20-1
D: .
J: TRBJ1-2
size: many
DNA: TGCAGTGCTAGAGAGGGGGGGACCTATGGCTACACCTTC
CDR3: CSAREGGTYGYTF

V: TRBV30
D: TRBD1
J: TRBJ1-5
size: once
DNA: TGTGCCTGGAGTGTCCAGGACAGGGCGCAACAGCCCCAGCATTTT
CDR3: CAWSVQDRAQQPQHF

V: TRBV7-2
D: .
J: TRBJ2-7
size: .
DNA: TGTGCCAGCAGCTTAGCGACTAGAGGGACGGAACGCTACGAGCAGTACTTC
CDR3: CASSLATRGTERYEQYF

V: TRBV7-9
D: .
J: TRBJ2-2
size: many
DNA: TGTGCCAGCAGCTCCTCAGAACTTGGCACCGGGGAGCTGTTTTTT
CDR3: CASSSSELGTGELFF

V: TRBV20-1
D: .
J: TRBJ2-7
size: many
DNA: TGCAGTGCTAGTCATTATTTCGGGGGTTTC
CDR3: CSASHYFGGF

V: TRBV2
D: TRBD2
J: TRBJ2-5
size: few
DNA: TGTGCCAGCAGTGACCTTAGCGGGAAAGAGTTCTTC
CDR3: CASSDLSGKEFF

V: TRBV7-2
D: .
J: TRBJ2-3
size: .
DNA: TGTGCCAGCAGCTTGGGGGCCAGCTCCGGTACGCAGTATTTT
CDR3: CASSLGASSGTQYF

V: TRBV4-2
D: TRBD1
J: TRBJ1-1
size: many
DNA: TGTGCCAGCAGCCAAGGGGACAGGGGGAACACTGAAGCTTTCTTT
CDR3: CASSQGDRGNTEAFF

V: TRBV24-1
D: .
J: TRBJ1-2
size: many
DNA: TGTGCCACCAAAGAGACTCTGGGTGGCTACACCTTC
CDR3: CATKETLGGYTF

V: TRBV9
D: .
J: TRBJ2-2
size: few
DNA: TGTGCCAGCAGCAGCTTCGGCCCGGCAGGGAGTCCCGGGGAGCTGTTTTTT
CDR3: CASSSFGPAGSPGELFF